This TCR beta chain is from a study of blood T cell repertoires in COVID-19. Study context: The samples span acute and convalescent COVID-19 from the United States, Italy and Spain. PBMCs, B-cell-depleted T cells, or T cells were the source of the cDNA or gDNA that made up the material.

In germline, CDR1 is MNHEY, CDR2 SVGAGI. The CDR3 covers 15 residues. The ends lost 5 bases at V and 4 bases at J; junction bases unmatched: 8. Patients of the Seattle cohort, enrolled during active infection, were followed longitudinally. As originally analysed: By means of reference gene primer amplification, nucleated cell counts were estimated. Profiling relied on immunoSEQ multiplex PCR, and the TCRdb table lists in-frame clones only, not all of them. That table supplies the V and J calls and clone size; D and trimming were determined from the DNA. The top ten clones hold roughly 7.3% of a sample with about 530,000 clones, roughly 89% of them seen once.

The sample consisted of peripheral blood. The gene calls are TRBV6-5 and TRBJ1-1, with 9 bases lining up with TRBD1. The sequence derives from a woman between 50 and 59 years old with COVID-19, enrolled during active disease. The CDR3 nucleotides read TGTGCCAGCAGTCTTAACAGGGGGCGAGTCACTGAAGCTTTCTTT. Amino acid sequence: CASSLNRGRVTEAFF.